This T cell receptor beta chain is drawn from a study of response to subunit inactivated influenza vaccine. Whole-study results and caveats: Seasonal influenza vaccination, on each occasion, was suggested by the authors to recruit few new T cells.

On this clonotype itself: Its matching antigen is unknown.

TCRdb used MiXCR to reprocess the RT-PCR reads, holding one entry per CDR3 protein. The table shows roughly 670,000 distinct CDR3 sequences, with 14% occurring only once. Germline loops: CDR1 MNHEY, CDR2 SVGAGI. CDR3 length: 16 residues. V was clipped by 2 bases and J by 2 bases; unmatched bases: 5. The source material was PBMCs from blood, sampled roughly 15 days before vaccination. The V gene is TRBV6-5, the J gene TRBJ2-3; 9 bases map to TRBD2. The source of this sequence is a man aged 45-65 years who received an inactivated influenza vaccine. The CDR3 bases are TGTGCCAGCAGTTACACCCTAGCGGGGCTCACAGATACGCAGTATTTT. It is translated as CASSYTLAGLTDTQYF.